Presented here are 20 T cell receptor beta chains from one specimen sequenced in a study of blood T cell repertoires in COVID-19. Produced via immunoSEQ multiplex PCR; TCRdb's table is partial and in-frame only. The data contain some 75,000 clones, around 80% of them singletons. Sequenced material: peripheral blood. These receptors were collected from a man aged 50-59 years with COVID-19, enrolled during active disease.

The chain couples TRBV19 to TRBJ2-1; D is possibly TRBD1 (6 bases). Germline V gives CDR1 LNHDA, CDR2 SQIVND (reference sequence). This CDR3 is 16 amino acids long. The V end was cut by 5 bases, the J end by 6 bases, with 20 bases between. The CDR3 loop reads CASSALTGPTFNEQFF. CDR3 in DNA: TGTGCCAGTAGTGCCTTGACAGGACCTACTTTCAATGAGCAGTTCTTC.

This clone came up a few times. DNA of the CDR3: TGTGCCAGCAGCTTTCCTGGACAGGGTCCAAATTCACCCCTCCACTTT. Translating it yields CASSFPGQGPNSPLHF. V usage is TRBV5-4 and J usage is TRBJ1-6; 8 bases are a match to TRBD1. CDR1 SGHNT and CDR2 YYREEE come from the germline V gene (reference sequence). The V and J ends lost 2 bases and 7 bases, in that order; junction bases with no gene match: 8. This CDR3 is 16 amino acids long.

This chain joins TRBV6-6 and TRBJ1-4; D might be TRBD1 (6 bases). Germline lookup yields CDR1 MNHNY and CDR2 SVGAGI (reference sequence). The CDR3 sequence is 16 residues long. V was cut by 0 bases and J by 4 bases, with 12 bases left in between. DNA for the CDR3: TGTGCCAGCAGTTACTCCGTGGCAGGGGTTAATGAAAAACTGTTTTTT. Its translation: CASSYSVAGVNEKLFF.

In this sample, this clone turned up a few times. CDR3 region: CSAQEGYEQYF. The CDR3 region has the DNA TGCAGTGCTCAGGAGGGGTACGAGCAGTACTTC. The chain has TRBV20-1 and TRBJ2-7, with D tentatively TRBD2 (6 bases). V lost 5 bases to trimming and J lost 4 bases, with 9 bases between them. From germline, CDR1 is DFQATT and CDR2 SNEGSKA (reference sequence). This CDR3 region has 11 residues.

Here the CDR3 reads CASSLGQGVNNEQFF. CDR3 bases: TGTGCCAGCTCCCTCGGACAGGGTGTAAACAATGAGCAGTTCTTC. This chain uses TRBV6-5 with TRBJ2-1, with TRBD1 matching 8 bases. Germline values: CDR1 MNHEY, CDR2 SVGAGI. The CDR3 is 15 residues long. With V trimmed by 8 bases and J by 5 bases, 11 bases remained unmatched.

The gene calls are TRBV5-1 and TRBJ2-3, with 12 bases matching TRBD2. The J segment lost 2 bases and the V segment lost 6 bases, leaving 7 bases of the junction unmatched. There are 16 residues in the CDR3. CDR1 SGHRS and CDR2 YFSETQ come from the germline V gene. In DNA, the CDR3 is TGCGCCAGCACAGAACGACTAGCGGGAGTCACAGATACGCAGTATTTT. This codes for CASTERLAGVTDTQYF.

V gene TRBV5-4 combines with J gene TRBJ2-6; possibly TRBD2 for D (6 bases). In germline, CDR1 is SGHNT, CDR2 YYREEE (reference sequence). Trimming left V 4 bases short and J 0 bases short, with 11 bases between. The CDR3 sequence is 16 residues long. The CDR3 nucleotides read TGTGCCAGCAGCCCGGGACTGTCCTCTGGGGCCAACGTCCTGACTTTC. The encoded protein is CASSPGLSSGANVLTF.

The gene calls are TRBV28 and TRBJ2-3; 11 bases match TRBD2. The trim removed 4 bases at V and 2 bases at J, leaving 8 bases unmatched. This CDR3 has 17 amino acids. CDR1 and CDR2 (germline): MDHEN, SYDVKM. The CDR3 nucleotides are TGTGCCAGCAGTTCCGGGACTAGCGGAAGCTTCACAGATACGCAGTATTTT. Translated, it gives CASSSGTSGSFTDTQYF.

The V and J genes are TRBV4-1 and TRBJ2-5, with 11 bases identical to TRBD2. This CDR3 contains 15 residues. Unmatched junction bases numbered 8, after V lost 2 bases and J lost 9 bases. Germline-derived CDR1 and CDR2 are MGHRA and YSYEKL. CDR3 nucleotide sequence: TGCGCCAGCAGCCAACCGACTAGCGGGACCAGTTCCCAGTACTTC. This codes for CASSQPTSGTSSQYF.

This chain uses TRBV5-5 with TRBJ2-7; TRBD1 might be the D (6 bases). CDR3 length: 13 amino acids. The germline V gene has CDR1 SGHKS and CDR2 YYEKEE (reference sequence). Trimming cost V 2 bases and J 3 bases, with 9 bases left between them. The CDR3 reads CASSFGTLYEQYF. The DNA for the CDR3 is TGTGCCAGCAGCTTCGGGACACTCTACGAGCAGTACTTC.

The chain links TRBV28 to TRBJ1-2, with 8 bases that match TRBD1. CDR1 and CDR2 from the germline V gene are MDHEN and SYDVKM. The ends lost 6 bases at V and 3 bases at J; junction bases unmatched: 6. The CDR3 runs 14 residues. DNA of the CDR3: TGTGCCAGCAGGGACAGGGACCGTTACTATGGCTACACCTTC. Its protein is CASRDRDRYYGYTF.

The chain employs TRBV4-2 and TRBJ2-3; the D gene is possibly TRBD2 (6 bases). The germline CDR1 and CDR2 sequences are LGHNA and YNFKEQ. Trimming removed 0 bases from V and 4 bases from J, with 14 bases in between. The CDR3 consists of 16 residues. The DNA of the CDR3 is TGTGCCAGCAGCCAAGAACACGGGAGTCGTGCAGATACGCAGTATTTT. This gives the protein CASSQEHGSRADTQYF.

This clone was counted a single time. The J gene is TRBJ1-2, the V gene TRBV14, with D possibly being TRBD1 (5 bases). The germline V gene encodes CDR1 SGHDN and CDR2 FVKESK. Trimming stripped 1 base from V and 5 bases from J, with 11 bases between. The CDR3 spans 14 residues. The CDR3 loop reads CASSQVGAGYGYTF. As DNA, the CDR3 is TGTGCCAGCAGCCAAGTAGGGGCAGGGTATGGCTACACCTTC.

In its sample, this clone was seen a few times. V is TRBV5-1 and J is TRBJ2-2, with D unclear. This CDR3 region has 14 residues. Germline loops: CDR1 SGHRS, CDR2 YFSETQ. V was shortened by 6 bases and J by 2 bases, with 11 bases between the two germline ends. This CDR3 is CASNTDKNTGELFF. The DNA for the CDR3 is TGCGCCAGCAATACAGACAAAAACACCGGGGAGCTGTTTTTT.

The CDR3 sequence is CASSPGRATGLNTEAFF. The CDR3 DNA follows: TGTGCCAGCTCACCGGGGCGCGCAACCGGGTTGAACACTGAAGCTTTCTTT. J is TRBJ1-1 and V is TRBV18; TRBD1 is a possible D gene (5 bases). With 3 bases removed from V and 0 bases from J, the gap between germline ends came to 17 bases. The CDR3 consists of 17 residues. The germline gives CDR1 KGHSH, CDR2 LQKENI.

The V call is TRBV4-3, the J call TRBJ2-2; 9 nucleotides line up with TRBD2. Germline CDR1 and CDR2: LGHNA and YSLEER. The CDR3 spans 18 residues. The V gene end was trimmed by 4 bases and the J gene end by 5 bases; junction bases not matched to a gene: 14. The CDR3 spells CASSPTVAGEGGTGELFF. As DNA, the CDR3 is TGCGCCAGCAGCCCGACGGTAGCGGGAGAAGGTGGGACCGGGGAGCTGTTTTTT.

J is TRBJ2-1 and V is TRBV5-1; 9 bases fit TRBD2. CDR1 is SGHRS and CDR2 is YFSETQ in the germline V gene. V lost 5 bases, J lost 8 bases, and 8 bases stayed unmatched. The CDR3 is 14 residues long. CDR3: CASRFSGRPDEQFF. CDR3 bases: TGCGCCAGCAGATTTAGCGGGAGACCCGATGAGCAGTTCTTC.

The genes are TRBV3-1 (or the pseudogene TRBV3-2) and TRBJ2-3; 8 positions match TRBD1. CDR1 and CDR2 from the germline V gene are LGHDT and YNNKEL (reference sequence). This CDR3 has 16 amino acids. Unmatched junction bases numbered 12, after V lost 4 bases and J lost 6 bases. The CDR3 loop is CASSPGPQGDTDTQYF. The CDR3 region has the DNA TGTGCCAGCAGCCCCGGCCCACAGGGGGATACTGATACGCAGTATTTT.

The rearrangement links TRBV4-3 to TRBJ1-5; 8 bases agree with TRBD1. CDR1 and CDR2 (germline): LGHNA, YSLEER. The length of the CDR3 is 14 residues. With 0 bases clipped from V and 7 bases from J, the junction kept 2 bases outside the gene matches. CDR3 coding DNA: TGCGCCAGCAGCCAAGAGACAGGGGCCCAGCCCCAGCATTTT. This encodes CASSQETGAQPQHF.

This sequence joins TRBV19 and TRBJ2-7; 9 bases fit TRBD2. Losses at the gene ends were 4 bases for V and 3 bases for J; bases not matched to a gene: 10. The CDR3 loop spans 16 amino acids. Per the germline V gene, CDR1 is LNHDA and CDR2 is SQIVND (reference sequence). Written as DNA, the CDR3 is TGTGCCAGTAGTAGGGATAGCGGGAGCCCTAACTACGAGCAGTACTTC. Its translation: CASSRDSGSPNYEQYF.